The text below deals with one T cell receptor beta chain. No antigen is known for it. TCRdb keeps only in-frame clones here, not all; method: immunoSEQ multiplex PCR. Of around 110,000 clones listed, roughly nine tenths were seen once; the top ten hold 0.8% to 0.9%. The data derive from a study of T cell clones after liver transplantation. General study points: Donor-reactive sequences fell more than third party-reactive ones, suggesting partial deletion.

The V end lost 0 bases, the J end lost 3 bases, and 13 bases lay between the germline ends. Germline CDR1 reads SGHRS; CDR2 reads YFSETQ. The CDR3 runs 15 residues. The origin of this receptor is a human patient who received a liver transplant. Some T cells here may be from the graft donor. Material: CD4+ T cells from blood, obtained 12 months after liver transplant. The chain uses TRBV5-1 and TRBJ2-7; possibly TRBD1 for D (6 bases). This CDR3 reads CASSLGGGQLYEQYF. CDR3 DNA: TGCGCCAGCAGCTTGGGTGGCGGACAGCTCTACGAGCAGTACTTC. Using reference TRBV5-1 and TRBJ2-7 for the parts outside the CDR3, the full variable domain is KAGVTQTPRYLIKTRGQQVTLSCSPISGHRSVSWYQQTPGQGLQFLFEYFSETQRNKGNFPGRFSGRQFSNSRSEMNVSTLELGDSALYLCASSLGGGQLYEQYFGPGTRLTVT.